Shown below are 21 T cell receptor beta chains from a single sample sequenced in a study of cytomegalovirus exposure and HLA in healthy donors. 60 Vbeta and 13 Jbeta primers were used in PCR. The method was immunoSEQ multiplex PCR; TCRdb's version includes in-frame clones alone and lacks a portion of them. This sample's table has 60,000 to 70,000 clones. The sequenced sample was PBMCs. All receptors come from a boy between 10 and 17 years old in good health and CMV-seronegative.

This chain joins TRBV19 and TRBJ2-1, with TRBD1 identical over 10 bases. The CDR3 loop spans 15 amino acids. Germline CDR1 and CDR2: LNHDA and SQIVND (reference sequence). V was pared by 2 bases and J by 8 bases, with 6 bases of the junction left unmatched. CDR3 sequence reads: CASSIMVGQGYEQFF. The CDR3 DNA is TGTGCCAGTAGTATAATGGTGGGACAGGGGTATGAGCAGTTCTTC.

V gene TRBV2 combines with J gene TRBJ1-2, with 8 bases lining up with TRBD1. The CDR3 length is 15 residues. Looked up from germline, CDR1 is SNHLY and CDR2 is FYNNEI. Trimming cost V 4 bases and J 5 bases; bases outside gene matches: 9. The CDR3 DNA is TGTGCCAGCAGTGTGCTGACAGGGGTTGGGTATGGCTACACCTTC. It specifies CASSVLTGVGYGYTF.

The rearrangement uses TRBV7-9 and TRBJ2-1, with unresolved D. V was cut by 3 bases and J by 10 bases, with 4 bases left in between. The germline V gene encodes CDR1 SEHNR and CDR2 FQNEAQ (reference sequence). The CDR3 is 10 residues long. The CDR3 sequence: CASSFGEQFF. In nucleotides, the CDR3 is TGTGCCAGCAGCTTCGGGGAGCAGTTCTTC.

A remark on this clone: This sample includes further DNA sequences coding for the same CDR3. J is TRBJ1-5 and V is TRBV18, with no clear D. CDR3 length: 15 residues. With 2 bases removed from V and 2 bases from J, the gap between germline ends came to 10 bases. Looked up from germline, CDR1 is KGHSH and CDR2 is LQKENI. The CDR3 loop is CASSPEGFGNQPQHF. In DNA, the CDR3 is TGTGCCAGCTCACCAGAGGGATTTGGCAATCAGCCCCAGCATTTT.

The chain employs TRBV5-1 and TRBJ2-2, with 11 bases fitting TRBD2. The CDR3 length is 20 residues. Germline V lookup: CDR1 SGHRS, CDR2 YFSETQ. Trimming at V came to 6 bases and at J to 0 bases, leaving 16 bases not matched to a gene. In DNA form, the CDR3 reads TGCGCCAGCACCCTCCCCACTAGCGGGGGCCGCCCCACGAACACCGGGGAGCTGTTTTTT. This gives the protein CASTLPTSGGRPTNTGELFF.

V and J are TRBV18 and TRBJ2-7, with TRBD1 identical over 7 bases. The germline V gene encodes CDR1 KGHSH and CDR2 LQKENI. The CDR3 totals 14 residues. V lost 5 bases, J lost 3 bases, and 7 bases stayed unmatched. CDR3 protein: CASSAQGQHYEQYF. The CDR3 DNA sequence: TGTGCCAGCTCAGCCCAGGGACAGCACTACGAGCAGTACTTC.

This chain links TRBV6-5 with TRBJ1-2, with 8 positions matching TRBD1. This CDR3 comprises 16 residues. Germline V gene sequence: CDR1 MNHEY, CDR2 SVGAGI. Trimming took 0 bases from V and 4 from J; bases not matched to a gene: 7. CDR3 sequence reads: CASSYSMGQEVYGYTF. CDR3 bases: TGTGCCAGCAGTTACTCGATGGGACAGGAGGTCTATGGCTACACCTTC.

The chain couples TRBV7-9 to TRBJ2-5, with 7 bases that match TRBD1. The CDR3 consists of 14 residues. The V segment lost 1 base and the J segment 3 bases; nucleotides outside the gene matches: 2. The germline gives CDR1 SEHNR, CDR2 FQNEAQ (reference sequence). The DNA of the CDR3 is TGTGCCAGCAGCTTAGGGGACAGAGAAGAGACCCAGTACTTC. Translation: CASSLGDREETQYF.

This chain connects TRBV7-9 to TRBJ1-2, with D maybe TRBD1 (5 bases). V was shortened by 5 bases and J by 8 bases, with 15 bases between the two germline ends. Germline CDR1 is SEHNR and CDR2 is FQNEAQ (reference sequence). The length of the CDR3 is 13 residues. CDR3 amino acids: CASSPVGEGGYTF. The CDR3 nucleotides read TGTGCCAGCAGCCCCGTGGGGGAGGGAGGCTACACCTTC.

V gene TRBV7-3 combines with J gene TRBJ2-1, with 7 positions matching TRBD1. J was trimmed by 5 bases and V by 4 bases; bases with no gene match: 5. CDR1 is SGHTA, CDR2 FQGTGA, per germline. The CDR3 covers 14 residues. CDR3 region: CASSSNRGHNEQFF. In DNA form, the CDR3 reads TGTGCCAGCAGCTCAAACAGGGGACACAATGAGCAGTTCTTC. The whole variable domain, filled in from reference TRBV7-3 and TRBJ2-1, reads GAGVSQTPSNKVTEKGKYVELRCDPISGHTALYWYRQSLGQGPEFLIYFQGTGAADDSGLPNDRFFAVRPEGSVSTLKIQRTERGDSAVYLCASSSNRGHNEQFFGPGTRLTVL.

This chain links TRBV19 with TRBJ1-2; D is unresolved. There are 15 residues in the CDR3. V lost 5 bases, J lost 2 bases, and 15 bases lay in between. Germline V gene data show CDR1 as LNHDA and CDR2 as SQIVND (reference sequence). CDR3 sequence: CASSESGFRNYGYTF. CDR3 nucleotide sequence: TGTGCCAGTAGTGAGTCGGGGTTCAGAAACTATGGCTACACCTTC.

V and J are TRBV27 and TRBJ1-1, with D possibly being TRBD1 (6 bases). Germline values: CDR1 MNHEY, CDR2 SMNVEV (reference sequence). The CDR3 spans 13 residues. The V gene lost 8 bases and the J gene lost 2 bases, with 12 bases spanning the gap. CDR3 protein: CASAWGPNTEAFF. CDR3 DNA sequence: TGTGCCAGCGCCTGGGGGCCCAACACTGAAGCTTTCTTT.

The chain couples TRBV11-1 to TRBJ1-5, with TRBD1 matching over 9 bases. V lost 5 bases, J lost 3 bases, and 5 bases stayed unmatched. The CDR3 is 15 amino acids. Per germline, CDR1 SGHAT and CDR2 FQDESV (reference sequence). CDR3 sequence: CASSGGQGANQPQHF. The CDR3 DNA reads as TGTGCCAGCAGCGGGGGACAGGGAGCCAATCAGCCCCAGCATTTT. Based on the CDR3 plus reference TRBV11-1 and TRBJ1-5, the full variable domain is EAEVAQSPRYKITEKSQAVAFWCDPISGHATLYWYRQILGQGPELLVQFQDESVVDDSQLPKDRFSAERLKGVDSTLKIQPAELGDSAMYLCASSGGQGANQPQHFGDGTRLSIL.

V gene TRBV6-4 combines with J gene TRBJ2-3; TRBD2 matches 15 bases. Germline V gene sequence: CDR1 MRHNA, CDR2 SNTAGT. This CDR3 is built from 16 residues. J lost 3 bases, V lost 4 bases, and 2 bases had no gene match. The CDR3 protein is CASSAGTSGGTDTQYF. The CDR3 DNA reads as TGTGCCAGCAGTGCCGGGACTAGCGGGGGGACAGATACGCAGTATTTT.

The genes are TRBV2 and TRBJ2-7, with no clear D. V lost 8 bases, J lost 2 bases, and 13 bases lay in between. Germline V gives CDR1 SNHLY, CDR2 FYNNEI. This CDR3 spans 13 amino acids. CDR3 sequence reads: CASLDRVPYEQYF. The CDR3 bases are TGTGCCAGCCTAGACCGCGTGCCCTACGAGCAGTACTTC.

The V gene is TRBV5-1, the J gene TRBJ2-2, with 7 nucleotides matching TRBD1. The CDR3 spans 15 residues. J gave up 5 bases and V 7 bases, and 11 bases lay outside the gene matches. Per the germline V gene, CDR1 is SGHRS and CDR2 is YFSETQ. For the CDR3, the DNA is TGCGCCAGCTGCCAAACAGGGGCAGGGACCGGGGAGCTGTTTTTT. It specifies CASCQTGAGTGELFF.

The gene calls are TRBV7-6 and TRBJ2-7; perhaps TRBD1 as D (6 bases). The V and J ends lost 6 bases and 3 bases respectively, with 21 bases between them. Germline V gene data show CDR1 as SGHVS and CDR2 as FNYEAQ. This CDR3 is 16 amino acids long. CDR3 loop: CASSPSHGQLLYEQYF. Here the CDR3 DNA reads TGTGCCAGCAGTCCCTCTCACGGACAGTTACTCTACGAGCAGTACTTC.

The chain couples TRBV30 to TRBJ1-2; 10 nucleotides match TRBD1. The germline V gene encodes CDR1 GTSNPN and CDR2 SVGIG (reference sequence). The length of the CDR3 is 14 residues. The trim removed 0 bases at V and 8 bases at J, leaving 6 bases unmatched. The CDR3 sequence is CAWSVDRGRQGYTF. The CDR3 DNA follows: TGTGCCTGGAGTGTGGACAGGGGGAGGCAGGGCTACACCTTC.

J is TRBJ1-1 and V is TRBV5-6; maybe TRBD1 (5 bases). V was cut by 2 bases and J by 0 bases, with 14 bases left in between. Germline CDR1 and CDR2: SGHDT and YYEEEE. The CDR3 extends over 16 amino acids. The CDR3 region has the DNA TGTGCCAGCAGCTTTTCGTTCGGGGGGTTGAACACTGAAGCTTTCTTT. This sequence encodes CASSFSFGGLNTEAFF.

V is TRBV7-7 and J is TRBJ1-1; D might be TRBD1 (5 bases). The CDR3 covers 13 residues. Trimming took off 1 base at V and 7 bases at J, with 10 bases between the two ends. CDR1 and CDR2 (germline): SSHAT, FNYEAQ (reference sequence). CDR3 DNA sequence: TGTGCCAGCAGCTTAGACCCCGGGGGTGAAGCTTTCTTT. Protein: CASSLDPGGEAFF.

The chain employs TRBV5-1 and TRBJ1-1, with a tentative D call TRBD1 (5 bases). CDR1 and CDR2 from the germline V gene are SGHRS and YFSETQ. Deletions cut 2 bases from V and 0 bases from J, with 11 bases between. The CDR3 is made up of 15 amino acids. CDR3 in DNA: TGCGCCAGCAGCTTAGGGGAGGGAATGAACACTGAAGCTTTCTTT. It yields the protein CASSLGEGMNTEAFF.